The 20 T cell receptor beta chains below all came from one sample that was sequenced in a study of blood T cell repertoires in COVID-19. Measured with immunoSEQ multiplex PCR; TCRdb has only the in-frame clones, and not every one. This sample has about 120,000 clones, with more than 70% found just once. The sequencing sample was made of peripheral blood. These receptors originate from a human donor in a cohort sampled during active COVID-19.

CDR3 nucleotides: TGTGCCAGCAGCAGTAGGGACAGCCTCACTGAAGCTTTCTTT. Amino acid sequence: CASSSRDSLTEAFF. The genes are TRBV11-3 and TRBJ1-1; TRBD1 matches 7 bases. The germline gives CDR1 SGHNT, CDR2 YENEEA. The length of the CDR3 is 14 residues. Losses at the gene ends were 5 bases for V and 4 bases for J; bases not matched to a gene: 7.

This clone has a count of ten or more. CDR3 coding DNA: TGTGCCAGCAGCTCAAGGGACAGGCCACCCCAGGACACTGAAGCTTTCTTT. Translating it yields CASSSRDRPPQDTEAFF. This rearrangement joins TRBV7-9 to TRBJ1-1, with TRBD1 matching 8 bases. The CDR3 extends over 17 amino acids. Trimming at V came to 4 bases and at J to 3 bases, leaving 13 bases not matched to a gene. The germline CDR1 and CDR2 sequences are SEHNR and FQNEAQ (reference sequence).

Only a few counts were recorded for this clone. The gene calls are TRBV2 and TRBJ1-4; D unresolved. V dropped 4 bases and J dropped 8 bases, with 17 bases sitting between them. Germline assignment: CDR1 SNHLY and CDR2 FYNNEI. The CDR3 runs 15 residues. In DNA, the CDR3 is TGTGCCAGCAGTGCACCGGACGCCGCGGGCGAAAAACTGTTTTTT. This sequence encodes CASSAPDAAGEKLFF.

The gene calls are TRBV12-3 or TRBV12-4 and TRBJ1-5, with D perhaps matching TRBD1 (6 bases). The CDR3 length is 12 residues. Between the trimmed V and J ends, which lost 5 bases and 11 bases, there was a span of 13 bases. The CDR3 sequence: CASSLSGASQHF. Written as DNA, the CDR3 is TGTGCCAGCAGTCTGTCAGGGGCCTCCCAGCATTTT.

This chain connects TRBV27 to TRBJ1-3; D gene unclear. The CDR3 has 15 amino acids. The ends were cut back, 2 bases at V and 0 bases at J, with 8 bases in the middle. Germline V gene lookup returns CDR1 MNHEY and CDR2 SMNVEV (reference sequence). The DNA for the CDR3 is TGTGCCAGCAGTTTAACTGGAGTCTCTGGAAACACCATATATTTT. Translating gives CASSLTGVSGNTIYF.

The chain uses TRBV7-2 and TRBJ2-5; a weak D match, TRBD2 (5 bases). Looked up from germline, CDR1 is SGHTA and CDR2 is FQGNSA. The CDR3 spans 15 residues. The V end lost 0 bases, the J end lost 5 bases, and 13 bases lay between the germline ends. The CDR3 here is CASSLAGASGETQYF. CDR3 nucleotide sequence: TGTGCCAGCAGCTTAGCGGGAGCCTCGGGTGAGACCCAGTACTTC.

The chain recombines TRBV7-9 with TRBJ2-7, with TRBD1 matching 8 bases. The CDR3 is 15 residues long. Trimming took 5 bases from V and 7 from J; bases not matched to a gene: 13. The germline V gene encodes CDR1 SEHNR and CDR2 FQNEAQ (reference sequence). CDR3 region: CASSLGDRSLWEQYF. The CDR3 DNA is TGTGCCAGCAGCCTAGGGGACAGGAGTCTATGGGAGCAGTACTTC.

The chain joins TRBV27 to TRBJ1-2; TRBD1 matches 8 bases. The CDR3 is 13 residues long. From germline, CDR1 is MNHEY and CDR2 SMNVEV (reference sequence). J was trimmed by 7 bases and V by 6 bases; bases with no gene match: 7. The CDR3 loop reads CASRDWTGTGYTF. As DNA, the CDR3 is TGTGCCAGCAGGGACTGGACAGGGACTGGCTACACCTTC.

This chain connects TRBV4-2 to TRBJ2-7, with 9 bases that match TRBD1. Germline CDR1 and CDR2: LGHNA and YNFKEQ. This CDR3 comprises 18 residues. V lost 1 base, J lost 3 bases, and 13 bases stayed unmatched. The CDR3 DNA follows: TGTGCCAGCAGCCAAGTTCACCCCGGACAGGGGATAGGCTACGAGCAGTACTTC. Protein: CASSQVHPGQGIGYEQYF.

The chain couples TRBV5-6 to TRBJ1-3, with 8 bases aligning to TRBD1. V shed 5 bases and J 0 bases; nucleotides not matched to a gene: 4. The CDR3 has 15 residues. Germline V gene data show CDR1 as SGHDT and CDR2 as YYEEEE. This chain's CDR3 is CASSPGTGSGNTIYF. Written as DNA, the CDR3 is TGTGCCAGCAGTCCTGGGACAGGCTCTGGAAACACCATATATTTT.

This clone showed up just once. CDR3 in amino acids: CASSEGTVGYTF. CDR3 sequence (DNA): TGTGCCAGCAGTGAAGGGACAGTTGGCTACACCTTC. The V call is TRBV2, the J call TRBJ1-2, with D possibly matching TRBD1 (6 bases). Germline assignment: CDR1 SNHLY and CDR2 FYNNEI. CDR3 length equals 12 residues. V lost 1 base to trimming and J lost 7 bases, with 7 bases between them.

CDR3 sequence reads: CASSYLDRPASSEQYF. CDR3 DNA sequence: TGTGCCAGCAGCTATCTAGACAGGCCGGCATCTAGCGAGCAGTACTTC. The chain links TRBV5-6 to TRBJ2-7; tentative D call: TRBD1 (6 bases). CDR1 and CDR2 (germline): SGHDT, YYEEEE. This CDR3 contains 16 residues. Trimming took 3 bases from V and 6 from J, leaving 22 bases between them.

DNA for the CDR3: TGTGCCAGCTCACCGGACAGGGCCTATGGCTACACCTTC. This encodes CASSPDRAYGYTF. The chain couples TRBV18 to TRBJ1-2, with 8 bases fitting TRBD1. The CDR3 is made up of 13 amino acids. Germline lookup yields CDR1 KGHSH and CDR2 LQKENI. Trimming removed 3 bases from V and 4 bases from J; junction bases left unmatched: 1.

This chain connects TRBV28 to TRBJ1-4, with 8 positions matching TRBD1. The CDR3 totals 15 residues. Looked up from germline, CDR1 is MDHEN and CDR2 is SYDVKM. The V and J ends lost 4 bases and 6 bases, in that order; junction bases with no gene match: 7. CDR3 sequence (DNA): TGTGCCAGCAGTTCTCGGACAGGGAATTATGAAAAACTGTTTTTT. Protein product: CASSSRTGNYEKLFF. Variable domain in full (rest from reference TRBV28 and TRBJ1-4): DVKVTQSSRYLVKRTGEKVFLECVQDMDHENMFWYRQDPGLGLRLIYFSYDVKMKEKGDIPEGYSVSREKKERFSLILESASTNQTSMYLCASSSRTGNYEKLFFGSGTQLSVL.

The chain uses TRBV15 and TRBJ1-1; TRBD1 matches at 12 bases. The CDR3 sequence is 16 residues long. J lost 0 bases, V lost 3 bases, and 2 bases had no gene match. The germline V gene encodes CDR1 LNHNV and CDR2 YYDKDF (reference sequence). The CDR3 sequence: CATSRGTGGLNTEAFF. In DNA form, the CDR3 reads TGTGCCACCAGCAGGGGGACAGGGGGCTTGAACACTGAAGCTTTCTTT.

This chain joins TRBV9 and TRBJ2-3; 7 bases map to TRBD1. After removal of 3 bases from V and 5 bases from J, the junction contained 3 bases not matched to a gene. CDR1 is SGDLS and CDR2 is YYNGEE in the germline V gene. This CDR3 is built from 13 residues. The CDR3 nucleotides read TGTGCCAGCAGCGAAGGGGGCATAGATACGCAGTATTTT. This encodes CASSEGGIDTQYF.

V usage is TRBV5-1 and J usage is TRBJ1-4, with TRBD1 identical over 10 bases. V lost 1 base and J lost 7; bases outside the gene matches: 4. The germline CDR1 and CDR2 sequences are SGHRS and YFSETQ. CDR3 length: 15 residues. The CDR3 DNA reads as TGCGCCAGCAGCTTGACGACAGGGGGCAGTGAAAAACTGTTTTTT. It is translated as CASSLTTGGSEKLFF.

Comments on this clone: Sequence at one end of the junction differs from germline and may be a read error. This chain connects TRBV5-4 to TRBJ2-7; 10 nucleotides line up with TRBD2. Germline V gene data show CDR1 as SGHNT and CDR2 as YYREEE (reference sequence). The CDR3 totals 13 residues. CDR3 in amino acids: CASSWSGRAVEHF. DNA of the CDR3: TGTGCCAGCAGCTGGAGCGGGAGGGCCGTGGAGCACTTC. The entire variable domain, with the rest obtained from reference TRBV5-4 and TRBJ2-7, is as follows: ETGVTQSPTHLIKTRGQQVTLRCSSQSGHNTVSWYQQALGQGPQFIFQYYREEENGRGNFPPRFSGLQFPNYSSELNVNALELDDSALYLCASSWSGRAVEHFGPGTRLTVT.

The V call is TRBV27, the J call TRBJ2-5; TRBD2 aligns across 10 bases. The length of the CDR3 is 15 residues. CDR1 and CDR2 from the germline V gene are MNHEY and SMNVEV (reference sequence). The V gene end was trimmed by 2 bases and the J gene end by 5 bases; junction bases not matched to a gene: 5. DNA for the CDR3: TGTGCCAGCAGTTTAGGAGCGGGAGGGCCTGAGACCCAGTACTTC. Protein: CASSLGAGGPETQYF.

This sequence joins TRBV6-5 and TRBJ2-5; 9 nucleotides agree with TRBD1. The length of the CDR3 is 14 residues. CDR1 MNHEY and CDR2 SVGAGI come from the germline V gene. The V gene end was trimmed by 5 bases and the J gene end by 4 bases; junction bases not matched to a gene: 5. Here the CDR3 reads CASSPGQGGETQYF. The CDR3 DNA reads TGTGCCAGCAGTCCGGGACAGGGAGGAGAGACCCAGTACTTC.